Presented here are 21 T cell receptor beta chains from one specimen sequenced in a study of T cell responses to AZD1222 COVID-19 vaccine (dated by TCRdb to the early 2020s). Library preparation was by the immunoSEQ multiplex PCR assay. TCRdb provides this immuneACCESS table in a form limited to in-frame rearrangements. Some clones are lacking; in checked studies, under half of them reflect an unresolved V gene, and why the rest are absent is not known. The sample table holds under 150,000 clones, of which over 90% were seen once. 1.5% to 2% of the sample belongs to the ten largest clones. What the time point label conveys for this sample: baseline before first vaccination. The sequencing used peripheral blood, collected on day 0 of AZD1222 vaccination. These receptors came from an adult in good health.

This sequence joins TRBV7-2 and TRBJ2-1; 10 nucleotides agree with TRBD2. Germline CDR1 SGHTA, CDR2 FQGNSA. The CDR3 extends over 17 amino acids. Trimming took 4 bases from V and 3 from J; bases not matched to a gene: 9. As DNA, the CDR3 is TGTGCCAGCAGCTCCGAGACTAGCGGGTTCATCTACAATGAGCAGTTCTTC. It codes for CASSSETSGFIYNEQFF.

The chain uses TRBV3-1 (or the pseudogene TRBV3-2) and TRBJ2-3; D possibly uses TRBD1 or TRBD2 (5 bases each). Germline-derived CDR1 and CDR2 are LGHDT and YNNKEL (reference sequence). CDR3 length equals 18 residues. The germline V and J ends were trimmed by 0 bases and 0 bases, with 16 bases remaining between them. The CDR3 here is CASSQDRGPVSSTDTQYF. The CDR3 region has the DNA TGTGCCAGCAGCCAAGATCGGGGACCGGTGTCTAGCACAGATACGCAGTATTTT.

V is TRBV15 and J is TRBJ2-7; 10 positions agree with TRBD2. The CDR3 contains 18 residues. After removal of 1 base from V and 3 bases from J, the junction contained 12 bases not matched to a gene. Looked up from germline, CDR1 is LNHNV and CDR2 is YYDKDF (reference sequence). In DNA form, the CDR3 reads TGTGCCACCAGCAGAGTCCCACGGCTAGCGGGAGAAATCTACGAGCAGTACTTC. Its translation is CATSRVPRLAGEIYEQYF.

This clone was detected only once. The chain is built from TRBV5-4 and TRBJ2-7, with 7 bases lining up with TRBD2. V dropped 2 bases and J dropped 2; count of bases not matched to a gene: 4. Germline loops: CDR1 SGHNT, CDR2 YYREEE (reference sequence). CDR3 length: 14 amino acids. The CDR3 DNA follows: TGTGCCAGCAGCTTTGGGGGGAGGGCCTACGAGCAGTACTTC. Translated, it gives CASSFGGRAYEQYF.

The chain couples TRBV28 to TRBJ1-2, with a tentative D call TRBD1 (6 bases). CDR3 length: 13 residues. CDR1 MDHEN and CDR2 SYDVKM come from the germline V gene. V was clipped by 5 bases and J by 4 bases, with 11 bases between them. The CDR3 sequence is CASSPGGPYGYTF. The CDR3, as DNA: TGTGCCAGCAGTCCCGGGGGCCCCTATGGCTACACCTTC.

By share, this clone counts as medium-sized. The chain has TRBV12-3 or TRBV12-4 and TRBJ2-7; D is ambiguous. The V end was cut by 1 base, the J end by 3 bases, with 4 bases between. The CDR3 runs 12 residues. CDR3 sequence: CASSLGSYEQYF. The CDR3 nucleotides read TGTGCCAGCAGTTTAGGGAGCTACGAGCAGTACTTC.

CDR3 amino acids: CASSLRKGEGGYTF. In DNA, the CDR3 is TGTGCCAGCAGCTTGCGAAAAGGGGAGGGCGGCTACACCTTC. The chain recombines TRBV5-4 with TRBJ1-2; TRBD1 might be the D (5 bases). The CDR3 contains 14 residues. Deletions cut 1 base from V and 8 bases from J, with 15 bases between. Germline lookup yields CDR1 SGHNT and CDR2 YYREEE (reference sequence).

The rearrangement links TRBV19 to TRBJ2-3; D ambiguous. The V end lost 7 bases, the J end lost 6 bases, and 26 bases lay between the germline ends. This CDR3 is 17 amino acids long. In germline, CDR1 is LNHDA, CDR2 SQIVND (reference sequence). The CDR3 DNA reads TGTGCCAGTAAAAGTCAGACCTCAGGTCCCTTAGGGGATACGCAGTATTTT. Residues: CASKSQTSGPLGDTQYF.

This rearrangement joins TRBV19 to TRBJ1-1; TRBD1 might be the D (6 bases). This CDR3 region has 13 residues. Per the germline V gene, CDR1 is LNHDA and CDR2 is SQIVND (reference sequence). The V end was cut by 10 bases, the J end by 5 bases, with 17 bases between. Written as DNA, the CDR3 is TGTGCCATCCGTGGGGGGCGGTGGACTGAAGCTTTCTTT. Encoded protein: CAIRGGRWTEAFF. The full variable domain, its missing parts supplied by reference TRBV19 and TRBJ1-1, is DGGITQSPKYLFRKEGQNVTLSCEQNLNHDAMYWYRQDPGQGLRLIYYSQIVNDFQKGDIAEGYSVSREKKESFPLTVTSAQKNPTAFYLCAIRGGRWTEAFFGQGTRLTVV.

The V gene is TRBV7-3, the J gene TRBJ2-7; D not certain. Germline CDR1 reads SGHTA; CDR2 reads FQGTGA. With 5 bases removed from V and 3 bases from J, the gap between germline ends came to 11 bases. CDR3 length equals 13 residues. Here the CDR3 reads CASSQLSSYEQYF. CDR3 coding DNA: TGTGCCAGCAGCCAATTAAGCAGCTACGAGCAGTACTTC.

CDR3 region: CSVAIIRQGDGYTF. The DNA for the CDR3 is TGCAGCGTGGCGATAATACGACAGGGGGATGGCTACACCTTC. This chain links TRBV29-1 with TRBJ1-2; 9 bases line up with TRBD1. CDR3 length equals 14 residues. J lost 6 bases, V lost 6 bases, and 11 bases had no gene match. Germline V gives CDR1 SQVTM, CDR2 ANQGSEA. The variable domain in full, with the rest retrieved from reference TRBV29-1 and TRBJ1-2, is SAVISQKPSRDICQRGTSLTIQCQVDSQVTMMFWYRQQPGQSLTLIATANQGSEATYESGFVIDKFPISRPNLTFSTLTVSNMSPEDSSIYLCSVAIIRQGDGYTFGSGTRLTVV.

The V gene is TRBV19, the J gene TRBJ2-5; 8 nucleotides align to TRBD1. Germline CDR1 is LNHDA and CDR2 is SQIVND (reference sequence). The ends lost 3 bases at V and 4 bases at J; junction bases unmatched: 10. There are 16 residues in the CDR3. Written as DNA, the CDR3 is TGTGCCAGTAGTATCGCCACAGGGGGGATGGTAGAGACCCAGTACTTC. As protein: CASSIATGGMVETQYF.

J is TRBJ2-1 and V is TRBV6-5; 14 bases agree with TRBD2. From germline, CDR1 is MNHEY and CDR2 SVGAGI. This CDR3 region has 14 residues. The V segment lost 7 bases and the J segment 9 bases; nucleotides outside the gene matches: 5. Written as DNA, the CDR3 is TGTGCCAGCACCGGGACTAGCGGGAGTGGTGAGCAGTTCTTC. Its translation is CASTGTSGSGEQFF.

The chain couples TRBV5-1 to TRBJ2-3; D uncertain. CDR3 length equals 13 residues. Germline assignment: CDR1 SGHRS and CDR2 YFSETQ. V lost 0 bases, J lost 5 bases, and 7 bases lay in between. CDR3 region: CASSLAYLDTQYF. The CDR3 DNA reads as TGCGCCAGCAGCTTGGCCTATCTAGATACGCAGTATTTT. The full variable domain, completed using reference TRBV5-1 and TRBJ2-3, is KAGVTQTPRYLIKTRGQQVTLSCSPISGHRSVSWYQQTPGQGLQFLFEYFSETQRNKGNFPGRFSGRQFSNSRSEMNVSTLELGDSALYLCASSLAYLDTQYFGPGTRLTVL.

The V call is TRBV9, the J call TRBJ2-1, with 14 bases lining up with TRBD2. V was pared by 5 bases and J by 6 bases, with 7 bases of the junction left unmatched. CDR1 and CDR2 from the germline V gene are SGDLS and YYNGEE. CDR3 length: 16 amino acids. CDR3 nucleotides: TGTGCCAGCAGTGGGACTAGCGGGAGCTTAGGCAATGAGCAGTTCTTC. Translation: CASSGTSGSLGNEQFF. Full variable domain (outside the CDR3, taken from reference TRBV9 and TRBJ2-1): DSGVTQTPKHLITATGQRVTLRCSPRSGDLSVYWYQQSLDQGLQFLIQYYNGEERAKGNILERFSAQQFPDLHSELNLSSLELGDSALYFCASSGTSGSLGNEQFFGPGTRLTVL.

The chain employs TRBV5-1 and TRBJ2-4; no reliable D call. Trimming left V 4 bases short and J 6 bases short, with 17 bases between. There are 15 residues in the CDR3. Germline V gene sequence: CDR1 SGHRS, CDR2 YFSETQ. CDR3: CASSPLLQTINIQYF. The CDR3 coding sequence is TGCGCCAGCAGCCCCCTTTTACAAACGATAAACATTCAGTACTTC.

The chain carries TRBV6-5 and TRBJ1-1; maybe TRBD1 (5 bases). The CDR3 extends over 15 amino acids. The germline CDR1 and CDR2 sequences are MNHEY and SVGAGI. Between the trimmed V and J ends, which lost 6 bases and 1 base, there was a span of 15 bases. CDR3 in amino acids: CASSSVSGGNTEAFF. DNA of the CDR3: TGTGCCAGCAGCTCGGTGAGCGGGGGGAACACTGAAGCTTTCTTT.

CDR3 in amino acids: CASSSTLVSGANVLTF. As DNA, the CDR3 is TGTGCCAGCAGTTCCACCTTGGTTTCTGGGGCCAACGTCCTGACTTTC. The chain is built from TRBV6-2 or TRBV6-3 and TRBJ2-6; D is unresolved. This CDR3 is built from 16 residues. CDR1 MNHEY and CDR2 SVGEGT come from the germline V gene. Trimming removed 4 bases from V and 1 base from J, with 11 bases in between.

The rearrangement uses TRBV11-2 and TRBJ1-6; no clear D gene. Germline CDR1 SGHAT, CDR2 FQNNGV. CDR3 length: 15 residues. With 4 bases removed from V and 2 bases from J, the gap between germline ends came to 9 bases. The DNA of the CDR3 is TGTGCCAGCAGCTCTGGTCCGGCCTATAATTCACCCCTCCACTTT. Residues: CASSSGPAYNSPLHF.

V usage is TRBV24-1 and J usage is TRBJ2-4, with D possibly being TRBD1 (5 bases). Trimming pared 2 bases from V and 0 bases from J, leaving 13 bases between. The CDR3 consists of 17 residues. The germline CDR1 and CDR2 sequences are KGHDR and SFDVKD. The CDR3 region has the DNA TGTGCCACCAGTGATTCAGCAGGGTCACTAGCCAAAAACATTCAGTACTTC. Its protein is CATSDSAGSLAKNIQYF.

The genes are TRBV3-1 (or the pseudogene TRBV3-2) and TRBJ1-3; D is undetermined. V was pared by 6 bases and J by 3 bases, with 9 bases between. The CDR3 runs to 13 residues. The germline CDR1 and CDR2 sequences are LGHDT and YNNKEL (reference sequence). The CDR3 DNA reads TGTGCCAGCAGGGCTGGAGGTGGAAACACCATATATTTT. Protein sequence: CASRAGGGNTIYF.